One sample yielded the 9 T cell receptor beta chains listed below, sequenced in a study of OX40 agonist ivuxolimab in advanced cancers. Sequencing used immunoSEQ multiplex PCR; TCRdb keeps in-frame clones, though not all of them. Of 20,000 to 30,000 clones listed, around three quarters are singletons. The sequencing here drew on CD4+ or CD8+ T cells sorted from blood, taken in a trial of the OX40 agonist ivuxolimab. The source of these receptors is an adult with an advanced solid tumor such as melanoma, head and neck, liver or kidney cancer.

V is TRBV11-2 and J is TRBJ1-1; TRBD1 is a possible D gene (5 bases). This CDR3 contains 14 residues. Germline values: CDR1 SGHAT, CDR2 FQNNGV. V lost 4 bases and J 4 bases, leaving 13 bases between the germline ends. Here the CDR3 DNA reads TGTGCCAGCAGCTCGAGTACAGGCTCCACTGAAGCTTTCTTT. It specifies CASSSSTGSTEAFF.

V gene TRBV4-1 combines with J gene TRBJ2-7; TRBD2 might be the D (7 bases). The CDR3 is 14 residues long. Trimming cost V 3 bases and J 5 bases, with 14 bases left between them. Germline values: CDR1 MGHRA, CDR2 YSYEKL. The CDR3 bases are TGCGCCAGCAGCCACCTCCGGGGGGCCAACGAGCAGTACTTC. This gives the protein CASSHLRGANEQYF.

This rearrangement joins TRBV7-2 to TRBJ1-3; tentative D call: TRBD1 (6 bases). This CDR3 is 16 amino acids long. V lost 2 bases and J lost 1, with 12 bases in between. The germline V gene has CDR1 SGHTA and CDR2 FQGNSA. DNA of the CDR3: TGTGCCAGCAGCTTAATGGCAGGGGCTTCTGGAAACACCATATATTTT. Encoded protein: CASSLMAGASGNTIYF.

This clone was counted a single time. The CDR3 DNA reads as TGTGCCAGCAGCTTAGTTGGCAGGGGAAACACCGGGGAGCTGTTTTTT. It yields the protein CASSLVGRGNTGELFF. This chain connects TRBV7-9 to TRBJ2-2, with D possibly being TRBD1 (6 bases). This CDR3 has 16 amino acids. Trimming removed 1 base from V and 2 bases from J, with 11 bases in between. Germline CDR1 and CDR2: SEHNR and FQNEAQ (reference sequence).

The chain is built from TRBV5-1 and TRBJ1-2, with D uncertain. Trimming took 4 bases from V and 6 from J, leaving 7 bases between them. Germline V gene sequence: CDR1 SGHRS, CDR2 YFSETQ. The CDR3 totals 11 residues. DNA of the CDR3: TGCGCCAGCAGCCGCGAAGATGGCTACACCTTC. This codes for CASSREDGYTF.

CDR3 coding DNA: TGTGCCAGCAGTTACTCTTCCGACAGGGAGCTGTTTTTT. Translating it yields CASSYSSDRELFF. The V call is TRBV6-5, the J call TRBJ2-2; no clear D. This CDR3 has 13 amino acids. Germline V CDR1 and CDR2: MNHEY, SVGAGI. V was shortened by 0 bases and J by 9 bases, with 8 bases between the two germline ends.

The genes are TRBV5-1 and TRBJ1-1; D is ambiguous. This CDR3 contains 14 residues. The germline V gene has CDR1 SGHRS and CDR2 YFSETQ. Trimming left V 4 bases short and J 3 bases short, with 13 bases between. The CDR3 loop is CASSLGYRDTEAFF. The CDR3 bases are TGCGCCAGCAGCCTGGGCTATCGGGACACTGAAGCTTTCTTT.

This chain joins TRBV19 and TRBJ2-1, with 9 bases lining up with TRBD2. Germline CDR1 is LNHDA and CDR2 is SQIVND (reference sequence). The junction had 6 bases not matched to a gene; V was cut back by 2 bases and J by 13 bases. CDR3 size: 13 residues. CDR3 nucleotides: TGTGCCAGTAGTATACCAGCGGGGGGCGGACAGTTCTTC. This codes for CASSIPAGGGQFF.

The chain couples TRBV7-8 to TRBJ1-4, with TRBD1 matching 8 bases. Germline trimming cut 1 base from V and 2 bases from J; bases unmatched to any gene: 6. The CDR3 is 17 amino acids. CDR1 SGHVS and CDR2 FQNEAQ come from the germline V gene. The CDR3 region is CASSLVTGDPTNEKLFF. The CDR3 DNA reads as TGTGCCAGCAGCTTAGTGACAGGGGACCCTACTAATGAAAAACTGTTTTTT.